This entry describes one T cell receptor beta chain. Its target is unknown. The data were taken from a study of cytomegalovirus exposure and HLA in healthy donors. Study results and limitations: It was taken for granted in presence/absence analyses that sequencing depth across donors was roughly uniform.

V was clipped by 2 bases and J by 2 bases; unmatched bases: 8. Per the germline V gene, CDR1 is MDHEN and CDR2 is SYDVKM. The CDR3 extends over 16 amino acids. The PCR used 60 Vbeta and 13 Jbeta primers. Sequenced by immunoSEQ multiplex PCR; TCRdb stores in-frame clones only, minus some. This repertoire shows approximately 110,000 clones, approximately 80% found once; its top ten account for about 0.22%. The TCR originated in a man in his fifties or sixties in good health and CMV-seronegative. The sample was PBMCs. The gene calls are TRBV28 and TRBJ2-7; 8 bases line up with TRBD1. The CDR3 DNA reads TGTGCCAGCAGTTTAACCAGGGGGCGCAGCCCCTACGAGCAGTACTTC. Residues: CASSLTRGRSPYEQYF. Using reference TRBV28 and TRBJ2-7 for the parts outside the CDR3, the full variable domain is DVKVTQSSRYLVKRTGEKVFLECVQDMDHENMFWYRQDPGLGLRLIYFSYDVKMKEKGDIPEGYSVSREKKERFSLILESASTNQTSMYLCASSLTRGRSPYEQYFGPGTRLTVT.